The 27 T cell receptor beta chains presented below share a single source sample, sequenced in a study of blood T cell repertoires in COVID-19. Method: immunoSEQ multiplex PCR; TCRdb's copy keeps in-frame clones and lacks some. The sample includes roughly 90,000 clones, 80% to 90% seen only once; the top ten take about 5%. Sequenced input: peripheral blood. These receptors were obtained from a woman older than 75 with active COVID-19.

The chain links TRBV7-9 to TRBJ1-2; D perhaps matches TRBD1 (5 bases). This CDR3 spans 15 amino acids. V was shortened by 4 bases and J by 6 bases, with 18 bases between the two germline ends. From germline, CDR1 is SEHNR and CDR2 FQNEAQ (reference sequence). The chain's CDR3 is CASSSAAGLLHGYTF. Here the CDR3 DNA reads TGTGCCAGCAGCTCCGCCGCAGGGCTCTTACATGGCTACACCTTC.

The rearrangement links TRBV21-1 to TRBJ2-3; the table gives TRBD1 as D, unverified against the DNA. TRBV21-1 is listed as a pseudogene. This CDR3 has 15 amino acids. The CDR3 protein is CALTSVRGRRVTQYF. CDR3 nucleotide sequence: TGTGCCCTGACCTCCGTTAGGGGGCGACGGGTTACGCAGTATTTT.

The genes are TRBV3-1 (or the pseudogene TRBV3-2) and TRBJ2-7; TRBD1 might be the D (6 bases). Looked up from germline, CDR1 is LGHDT and CDR2 is YNNKEL (reference sequence). CDR3 length: 14 amino acids. V lost 4 bases and J lost 5, with 15 bases in between. The CDR3 DNA follows: TGTGCCAGCAGCCGGTGGTCAACAGGGCACGAGCAGTACTTC. The encoded protein is CASSRWSTGHEQYF.

The chain uses TRBV6-6 and TRBJ1-2, with TRBD1 matching 7 bases. The CDR3 spans 12 residues. With V trimmed by 6 bases and J by 6 bases, 4 bases remained unmatched. The germline V gene encodes CDR1 MNHNY and CDR2 SVGAGI (reference sequence). CDR3 loop: CASSPGQHGYTF. In DNA, the CDR3 is TGTGCCAGCAGCCCGGGACAGCATGGCTACACCTTC.

J is TRBJ2-5 and V is TRBV6-2 or TRBV6-3, with 8 positions matching TRBD1. The V segment lost 0 bases and the J segment 9 bases; nucleotides outside the gene matches: 6. The CDR3 is 14 residues long. Germline CDR1 reads MNHEY; CDR2 reads SVGEGT. The CDR3 region has the DNA TGTGCCAGCAGTTACTCACAGGGGGATACGGCCCAGTACTTC. This gives the protein CASSYSQGDTAQYF.

A remark on this clone: A junction boundary mismatches the germline segment, possibly from a read error. The same CDR3 can be traced to other DNA sequences in this sample. The J gene is TRBJ2-7, the V gene TRBV4-3; D perhaps matches TRBD1 (5 bases). Germline lookup yields CDR1 LGHNA and CDR2 YSLEER. The CDR3 sequence is 14 residues long. The CDR3 sequence: CASSQGRASYEQYF. DNA for the CDR3: TGCGCCAGCAGCCAAGGCAGGGCCTCCTATGAGCAGTACTTC.

The chain links TRBV7-2 to TRBJ2-2; D perhaps matches TRBD2 (6 bases). The germline CDR1 and CDR2 sequences are SGHTA and FQGNSA. This CDR3 region has 13 residues. The ends were cut back, 4 bases at V and 4 bases at J, with 7 bases in the middle. CDR3 sequence: CASSWGVTGELFF. CDR3 DNA sequence: TGTGCCAGCAGCTGGGGGGTCACCGGGGAGCTGTTTTTT.

The V and J genes are TRBV9 and TRBJ2-7, with D possibly being TRBD1 (5 bases). The CDR3 covers 15 residues. The germline V gene encodes CDR1 SGDLS and CDR2 YYNGEE. Trimming took off 0 bases at V and 4 bases at J, with 14 bases between the two ends. The CDR3 reads CASSVGGSTPYEQYF. The CDR3 DNA is TGTGCCAGCAGCGTAGGGGGCAGTACTCCGTACGAGCAGTACTTC.

The chain is built from TRBV13 and TRBJ2-1; D call uncertain. The V and J ends lost 3 bases and 5 bases respectively, with 14 bases between them. Germline lookup yields CDR1 PRHDT and CDR2 FYEKMQ (reference sequence). The CDR3 is 15 amino acids. DNA of the CDR3: TGTGCCAGCAGCTTTTCTGGCCCCCACCACAATGAGCAGTTCTTC. Translated: CASSFSGPHHNEQFF. The full variable domain, rest sourced from reference TRBV13 and TRBJ2-1, is AAGVIQSPRHLIKEKRETATLKCYPIPRHDTVYWYQQGPGQDPQFLISFYEKMQSDKGSIPDRFSAQQFSDYHSELNMSSLELGDSALYFCASSFSGPHHNEQFFGPGTRLTVL.

The chain uses TRBV30 and TRBJ1-5; D remains unclear. This CDR3 contains 14 residues. V shed 2 bases and J shed 5 bases, with 13 bases lying between them. Germline V CDR1 and CDR2: GTSNPN, SVGIG (reference sequence). CDR3 bases: TGTGCCTGGAGTTCTACCTCATCGGATCAGCCCCAGCATTTT. This codes for CAWSSTSSDQPQHF.

The V call is TRBV11-2, the J call TRBJ2-7; 9 bases align to TRBD2. The CDR3 consists of 18 residues. Looked up from germline, CDR1 is SGHAT and CDR2 is FQNNGV. V trimming: 2 bases; J trimming: 7 bases; junction bases outside the gene matches: 18. CDR3 amino acids: CASSLFRPTGTSPLEQYF. DNA of the CDR3: TGTGCCAGCAGCTTATTTAGGCCCACCGGGACTAGCCCTTTGGAGCAGTACTTC.

The chain carries TRBV9 and TRBJ2-3; 11 bases agree with TRBD2. The CDR3 runs 15 residues. The V segment lost 2 bases and the J segment 4 bases; nucleotides outside the gene matches: 3. Germline CDR1 and CDR2: SGDLS and YYNGEE. CDR3 region: CASSVTSGSSDTQYF. In DNA, the CDR3 is TGTGCCAGCAGCGTTACTAGCGGGAGTTCAGATACGCAGTATTTT.

The chain couples TRBV21-1 to TRBJ2-3; the table's D call, TRBD1, has no DNA check behind it. TRBV21-1 is designated a pseudogene. CDR3 length: 16 residues. The CDR3 DNA reads as TGTGCCAGCAGCAAAGAGGGAACAGGGGGTAACGATACGCAGTATTTT. It specifies CASSKEGTGGNDTQYF.

This chain connects TRBV18 to TRBJ2-2; 7 bases align to TRBD2. Trimming removed 8 bases from V and 3 bases from J; junction bases left unmatched: 15. Germline V gene data show CDR1 as KGHSH and CDR2 as LQKENI. The CDR3 sequence is 17 residues long. CDR3 loop: CASTRGLPREYTGELFF. Here the CDR3 DNA reads TGTGCCAGCACGCGGGGTCTTCCGCGGGAGTACACCGGGGAGCTGTTTTTT.

The chain links TRBV7-3 to TRBJ1-1; no clear D. The ends were cut back, 3 bases at V and 1 base at J, with 9 bases in the middle. Per germline, CDR1 SGHTA and CDR2 FQGTGA. CDR3 length equals 14 residues. The CDR3 region has the DNA TGTGCCAGCAGCTTTCGGGAATCGAACACTGAAGCTTTCTTT. It is translated as CASSFRESNTEAFF.

Written as DNA, the CDR3 is TGTGCCAGCAGTTCTTCTGTAACCTGGGGGAGGGCCTACGAGCAGTACTTC. Protein product: CASSSSVTWGRAYEQYF. The V and J genes are TRBV27 and TRBJ2-7; 7 bases are a match to TRBD2. The CDR3 covers 17 residues. Germline CDR1 reads MNHEY; CDR2 reads SMNVEV (reference sequence). Germline trimming cut 4 bases from V and 2 bases from J; bases unmatched to any gene: 14.

The chain carries TRBV4-2 and TRBJ1-2; D remains ambiguous. Germline V gene lookup returns CDR1 LGHNA and CDR2 YNFKEQ. The CDR3 consists of 19 residues. V dropped 0 bases and J dropped 0 bases, with 20 bases sitting between them. CDR3 amino acids: CASSQDKGGWRTANYGYTF. The CDR3 DNA reads as TGTGCCAGCAGCCAAGATAAGGGAGGTTGGCGGACCGCTAACTATGGCTACACCTTC.

The chain is built from TRBV12-3 or TRBV12-4 and TRBJ2-1, with unresolved D. There are 12 residues in the CDR3. Trimming removed 2 bases at V and 8 bases at J, with 7 bases between. In DNA form, the CDR3 reads TGTGCCAGCAGTTTACAACTGGATGAGCAGTTCTTC. It yields the protein CASSLQLDEQFF.

The chain joins TRBV9 to TRBJ2-3, with D perhaps TRBD2 (5 bases). Trimming removed 4 bases from V and 3 bases from J, with 18 bases in between. CDR1 and CDR2 (germline): SGDLS, YYNGEE. The CDR3 is 16 residues long. CDR3 nucleotides: TGTGCCAGCAGCCCGCTCGCCGGGGATGGTACAGATACGCAGTATTTT. This codes for CASSPLAGDGTDTQYF.

A single count supports this clone. V is TRBV18 and J is TRBJ1-3, with D possibly being TRBD1 (5 bases). Germline assignment: CDR1 KGHSH and CDR2 LQKENI. The CDR3 sequence is 14 residues long. Trimming left V 1 base short and J 2 bases short, with 6 bases between. The CDR3 here is CASSPLTAGNTIYF. The CDR3 nucleotides are TGTGCCAGCTCACCACTGACAGCTGGAAACACCATATATTTT.

This chain connects TRBV11-2 to TRBJ2-3, with TRBD2 matching over 7 bases. Losses at the gene ends were 5 bases for V and 2 bases for J; bases not matched to a gene: 7. Per germline, CDR1 SGHAT and CDR2 FQNNGV. The CDR3 length is 15 residues. The CDR3 sequence is CASSPSGTITDTQYF. Here the CDR3 DNA reads TGTGCCAGCAGCCCAAGCGGGACGATCACAGATACGCAGTATTTT.

As for this clone: No DNA is shown, since the ends of the CDR3 on it are uncertain; the CDR3 is the one TCRdb lists. V and J are TRBV27 and TRBJ1-1; TRBD1 is the table's D call, not checked against the DNA. The CDR3 region is 15 residues in length, termini included. Germline V gives CDR1 MNHEY, CDR2 SMNVEV (reference sequence). The CDR3 here is CASSSSTGRYTEAFF.

The rearrangement joins TRBV24-1 to TRBJ2-2, with D possibly TRBD1 on 6 matching bases. Germline lookup yields CDR1 KGHDR and CDR2 SFDVKD. The CDR3 spans 16 residues. Trimming took 4 bases from V and 2 from J, leaving 13 bases between them. CDR3 region: CATSDLDRPNTGELFF. The CDR3 DNA reads as TGTGCCACCAGTGACCTTGACAGGCCTAACACCGGGGAGCTGTTTTTT.

Regarding this clone: One end of the junction fails to match germline, which may point to a read error. The gene calls are TRBV30 and TRBJ1-5; TRBD1 aligns across 9 bases. From germline, CDR1 is GTSNPN and CDR2 SVGIG (reference sequence). The CDR3 has 12 residues. In DNA, the CDR3 is TGTGCCTGGATGCCCAGCGGGACAGGGCTTCCTTTT. This translates into CAWMPSGTGLPF.

V usage is TRBV3-1 (or the pseudogene TRBV3-2) and J usage is TRBJ1-2; D is perhaps TRBD1 (6 bases). Germline values: CDR1 LGHDT, CDR2 YNNKEL (reference sequence). Trimming left V 4 bases short and J 2 bases short, with 11 bases between. The CDR3 is made up of 14 amino acids. The CDR3 sequence: CASSRTDSNYGYTF. The CDR3 DNA is TGTGCCAGCAGCCGAACGGACAGCAACTATGGCTACACCTTC.

The chain employs TRBV27 and TRBJ2-1, with 14 bases matching TRBD2. Germline-derived CDR1 and CDR2 are MNHEY and SMNVEV (reference sequence). J gave up 7 bases and V 8 bases, and 13 bases lay outside the gene matches. The CDR3 runs 17 residues. CDR3 sequence: CASLTTRLAGGRNEQFF. The CDR3 DNA is TGTGCCAGCCTCACCACTCGACTAGCGGGAGGGAGGAATGAGCAGTTCTTC.

The genes are TRBV6-6 and TRBJ2-2; D unclear. This CDR3 has 14 amino acids. The germline V and J ends were trimmed by 6 bases and 3 bases, with 11 bases remaining between them. From germline, CDR1 is MNHNY and CDR2 SVGAGI (reference sequence). The CDR3 is CASRSQLYTGELFF. CDR3 DNA sequence: TGTGCCAGCAGATCACAGCTTTACACCGGGGAGCTGTTTTTT.